The 20 T cell receptor beta chains below were found in one sample sequenced in a study of blood T cell repertoires in COVID-19. Here immunoSEQ multiplex PCR was the method, and the copy in TCRdb shows in-frame clones only, minus some. The sample includes over 90,000 clones, roughly 92% of them seen just once. The source material was peripheral blood. The receptors come from a woman aged 50 to 60 with COVID-19, enrolled during active disease.

This rearrangement joins TRBV19 to TRBJ1-4; D gene uncertain. Germline CDR1 and CDR2: LNHDA and SQIVND (reference sequence). The CDR3 has 15 amino acids. Trimming removed 6 bases at V and 6 bases at J, with 17 bases between. CDR3 bases: TGTGCCAGTAGCGGGTGGAGGTCTGGGGATGAAAAACTGTTTTTT. This translates into CASSGWRSGDEKLFF.

The chain carries TRBV14 and TRBJ2-1, with 11 bases identical to TRBD2. The V gene end was trimmed by 6 bases and the J gene end by 4 bases; junction bases not matched to a gene: 11. This CDR3 has 17 residues. Germline-derived CDR1 and CDR2 are SGHDN and FVKESK. CDR3 bases: TGTGCCAGCAGTCCCGAACTAGCGGGGGTGGGTTACAATGAGCAGTTCTTC. Translated, it gives CASSPELAGVGYNEQFF. Looking up the rest from reference TRBV14 and TRBJ2-1 gives the full variable domain: EAGVTQFPSHSVIEKGQTVTLRCDPISGHDNLYWYRRVMGKEIKFLLHFVKESKQDESGMPNNRFLAERTGGTYSTLKVQPAELEDSGVYFCASSPELAGVGYNEQFFGPGTRLTVL.

The rearrangement uses TRBV19 and TRBJ2-2; 8 bases fit TRBD2. The CDR3 loop spans 14 amino acids. Germline V lookup: CDR1 LNHDA, CDR2 SQIVND (reference sequence). Germline trimming cut 3 bases from V and 8 bases from J; bases unmatched to any gene: 5. Written as DNA, the CDR3 is TGTGCCAGTAGTATTGTGGTAGCGGGGGGGGAGCTGTTTTTT. Amino acid sequence: CASSIVVAGGELFF. Drawing the rest from reference TRBV19 and TRBJ2-2, the complete variable domain is DGGITQSPKYLFRKEGQNVTLSCEQNLNHDAMYWYRQDPGQGLRLIYYSQIVNDFQKGDIAEGYSVSREKKESFPLTVTSAQKNPTAFYLCASSIVVAGGELFFGEGSRLTVL.

This chain's CDR3 is CASSYVTGGTFF. The CDR3 coding sequence is TGTGCCAGCAGTTATGTGACAGGGGGTACGTTCTTC. This chain connects TRBV6-2 or TRBV6-3 to TRBJ2-1; 9 bases match TRBD1. With V trimmed by 3 bases and J by 15 bases, 6 bases remained unmatched. CDR1 and CDR2 (germline): MNHEY, SVGEGT. This CDR3 is 12 amino acids long.

This chain uses TRBV5-1 with TRBJ1-1; 7 nucleotides agree with TRBD1. After removal of 3 bases from V and 1 base from J, the junction contained 15 bases not matched to a gene. From germline, CDR1 is SGHRS and CDR2 YFSETQ. The CDR3 contains 18 residues. CDR3 sequence (DNA): TGCGCCAGCAGCTCCGCGGGACAGCCCTATTCTGGGAACACTGAAGCTTTCTTT. It encodes CASSSAGQPYSGNTEAFF.

The chain employs TRBV10-3 and TRBJ2-3; 8 nucleotides line up with TRBD1. Trimming at V came to 6 bases and at J to 3 bases, leaving 5 bases not matched to a gene. This CDR3 comprises 14 residues. The germline gives CDR1 ENHRY, CDR2 SYGVKD. DNA for the CDR3: TGTGCCATCAGAGGGACAGGACGAACAGATACGCAGTATTTT. Translating gives CAIRGTGRTDTQYF.

The chain recombines TRBV30 with TRBJ2-1; TRBD2 is a possible D gene (5 bases). The V end lost 7 bases, the J end lost 0 bases, and 19 bases lay between the germline ends. The germline V gene encodes CDR1 GTSNPN and CDR2 SVGIG (reference sequence). The CDR3 runs 16 residues. CDR3 region: CASPKDLASSYNEQFF. The DNA for the CDR3 is TGTGCCTCCCCTAAGGATTTAGCGAGCTCCTACAATGAGCAGTTCTTC.

The chain uses TRBV13 and TRBJ1-5, with D tentatively TRBD1 (6 bases). CDR1 is PRHDT, CDR2 FYEKMQ, per germline (reference sequence). The CDR3 extends over 17 amino acids. V shed 5 bases and J shed 1 base, with 18 bases lying between them. The CDR3 nucleotides are TGTGCCAGCAGCCAAAACAGGGTAGGGTACAGCAATCAGCCCCAGCATTTT. Its translation: CASSQNRVGYSNQPQHF.

The rearrangement uses TRBV5-1 and TRBJ2-1, with TRBD2 matching over 9 bases. This CDR3 is built from 14 residues. Germline CDR1 and CDR2: SGHRS and YFSETQ. Trimming removed 7 bases from V and 8 bases from J; junction bases left unmatched: 10. The CDR3 DNA is TGCGCCAGCTTCTCTAGCGGGGCACCGGATGAGCAGTTCTTC. Amino acid sequence: CASFSSGAPDEQFF.

This clone was detected a few times. The rearrangement joins TRBV2 to TRBJ1-2, with TRBD1 matching over 9 bases. CDR1 is SNHLY and CDR2 is FYNNEI in the germline V gene. The CDR3 runs 13 residues. V was pared by 10 bases and J by 8 bases, with 11 bases of the junction left unmatched. The CDR3 here is CAISRDRELGYTF. In DNA, the CDR3 is TGTGCCATATCCCGGGACAGGGAATTGGGCTACACCTTC.

The rearrangement uses TRBV19 and TRBJ2-3, with D possibly matching TRBD1 (5 bases). CDR1 is LNHDA, CDR2 SQIVND, per germline (reference sequence). The CDR3 has 15 residues. V shed 10 bases and J shed 1 base, with 18 bases lying between them. CDR3 residues: CATLPAPGRTDTQYF. The CDR3 bases are TGTGCCACCCTACCCGCCCCAGGGCGCACAGATACGCAGTATTTT.

The chain is built from TRBV9 and TRBJ2-2; 14 bases align to TRBD2. With 2 bases clipped from V and 4 bases from J, the junction kept 1 base outside the gene matches. In germline, CDR1 is SGDLS, CDR2 YYNGEE. CDR3 length: 16 residues. This chain's CDR3 is CASSVGLAGVTGELFF. CDR3 DNA: TGTGCCAGCAGCGTGGGACTAGCGGGGGTCACCGGGGAGCTGTTTTTT.

The chain employs TRBV7-2 and TRBJ1-3; no firm D call. The ends were cut back, 10 bases at V and 0 bases at J, with 16 bases in the middle. Germline-derived CDR1 and CDR2 are SGHTA and FQGNSA. The CDR3 runs 15 residues. The CDR3 coding sequence is TGTGCCACCCGGCGGGGTGCAGGCTCTGGAAACACCATATATTTT. Translated: CATRRGAGSGNTIYF. The complete variable domain, with remaining parts taken from reference TRBV7-2 and TRBJ1-3, reads GAGVSQSPSNKVTEKGKDVELRCDPISGHTALYWYRQSLGQGLEFLIYFQGNSAPDKSGLPSDRFSAERTGGSVSTLTIQRTQQEDSAVYLCATRRGAGSGNTIYFGEGSWLTVV.

The genes are TRBV11-3 and TRBJ2-2; weak D call: TRBD2 (6 bases). Trimming pared 2 bases from V and 3 bases from J, leaving 16 bases between. This CDR3 contains 17 residues. CDR1 is SGHNT, CDR2 YENEEA, per germline. The CDR3 spells CASSLRLGGRDTGELFF. CDR3 DNA: TGTGCCAGCAGCTTACGCCTCGGGGGAAGGGACACCGGGGAGCTGTTTTTT.

The V gene is TRBV7-3, the J gene TRBJ1-2; 7 bases are a match to TRBD1. The germline V gene encodes CDR1 SGHTA and CDR2 FQGTGA. V shed 4 bases, J shed 6 bases, and the junction held 11 bases outside the gene matches. This CDR3 comprises 15 residues. CDR3 region: CASSSSPGQGDGYTF. CDR3 in DNA: TGTGCCAGCAGCTCCAGCCCCGGGCAGGGGGATGGCTACACCTTC.

The chain is built from TRBV5-1 and TRBJ2-1, with D maybe TRBD2 (5 bases). CDR3 length: 15 amino acids. Looked up from germline, CDR1 is SGHRS and CDR2 is YFSETQ. Trimming left V 2 bases short and J 7 bases short, with 16 bases between. The CDR3 sequence is CASSFEPPSRNEQFF. CDR3 nucleotides: TGCGCCAGCAGCTTTGAGCCACCTAGCCGGAATGAGCAGTTCTTC.

This chain joins TRBV7-3 and TRBJ1-1; 7 bases agree with TRBD1. The CDR3 has 14 amino acids. Losses at the gene ends were 5 bases for V and 7 bases for J; bases not matched to a gene: 10. Germline CDR1 and CDR2: SGHTA and FQGTGA. The CDR3 region is CASSQQGWTGEAFF. In DNA, the CDR3 is TGTGCCAGCAGCCAACAGGGGTGGACGGGTGAAGCTTTCTTT.

This clone was detected only once. V is TRBV6-6 and J is TRBJ1-2; 8 bases line up with TRBD1. The CDR3 extends over 12 amino acids. V dropped 8 bases and J dropped 7; count of bases not matched to a gene: 6. Germline loops: CDR1 MNHNY, CDR2 SVGAGI (reference sequence). For the CDR3, the DNA is TGTGCCAGCCGCGACAGGGGCATTGGCTACACCTTC. This gives the protein CASRDRGIGYTF.

The rearrangement links TRBV10-3 to TRBJ1-3, with no clear D. Trimming pared 3 bases from V and 0 bases from J, leaving 6 bases between. The CDR3 is made up of 14 amino acids. Germline V CDR1 and CDR2: ENHRY, SYGVKD. CDR3 bases: TGTGCCATCAGTGATCAGGTCTCTGGAAACACCATATATTTT. Protein product: CAISDQVSGNTIYF.

CDR3 sequence: CASSDPRLSNQPQHF. The CDR3 DNA sequence: TGTGCCAGCAGTGACCCCAGACTTAGCAATCAGCCCCAGCATTTT. The J gene is TRBJ1-5, the V gene TRBV6-1; D is unclear. Germline V gives CDR1 MNHNS, CDR2 SASEGT. The CDR3 spans 15 residues. Between the trimmed V and J ends, which lost 3 bases and 0 bases, there was a span of 9 bases.